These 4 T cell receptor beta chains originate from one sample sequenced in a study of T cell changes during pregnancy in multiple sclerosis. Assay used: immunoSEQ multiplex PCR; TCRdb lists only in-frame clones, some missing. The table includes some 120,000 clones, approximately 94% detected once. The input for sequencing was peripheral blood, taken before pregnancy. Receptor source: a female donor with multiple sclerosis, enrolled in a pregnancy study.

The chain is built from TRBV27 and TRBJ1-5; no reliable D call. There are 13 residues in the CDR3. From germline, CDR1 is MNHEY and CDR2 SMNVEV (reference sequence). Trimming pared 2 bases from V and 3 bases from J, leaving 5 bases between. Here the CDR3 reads CASSLTDNQPQHF. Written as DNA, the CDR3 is TGTGCCAGCAGTTTAACAGACAATCAGCCCCAGCATTTT.

The CDR3 DNA follows: TGCGCCAGCAGCTTGGTGCAGATGAACACTGAAGCTTTCTTT. It translates to CASSLVQMNTEAFF. The rearrangement links TRBV5-1 to TRBJ1-1; D is unresolved. V lost 0 bases and J lost 0, with 6 bases in between. The CDR3 has 14 residues. Germline lookup yields CDR1 SGHRS and CDR2 YFSETQ. The complete variable domain, with remaining parts taken from reference TRBV5-1 and TRBJ1-1, reads KAGVTQTPRYLIKTRGQQVTLSCSPISGHRSVSWYQQTPGQGLQFLFEYFSETQRNKGNFPGRFSGRQFSNSRSEMNVSTLELGDSALYLCASSLVQMNTEAFFGQGTRLTVV.

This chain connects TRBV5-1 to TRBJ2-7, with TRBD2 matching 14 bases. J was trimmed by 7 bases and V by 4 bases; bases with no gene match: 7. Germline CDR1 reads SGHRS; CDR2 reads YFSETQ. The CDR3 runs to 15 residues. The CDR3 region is CASSLGLAGAGEQYF. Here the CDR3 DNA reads TGCGCCAGCAGCCTGGGACTAGCGGGAGCGGGTGAGCAGTACTTC.

This CDR3 reads CARGGGPLYNEQFF. In nucleotides, the CDR3 is TGTGCCAGGGGCGGGGGGCCCCTTTACAATGAGCAGTTCTTC. The V and J genes are TRBV19 and TRBJ2-1, with TRBD2 identical over 8 bases. Germline trimming cut 9 bases from V and 4 bases from J; bases unmatched to any gene: 8. The germline V gene encodes CDR1 LNHDA and CDR2 SQIVND (reference sequence). This CDR3 comprises 14 residues. Full variable domain (missing parts from reference TRBV19 and TRBJ2-1): DGGITQSPKYLFRKEGQNVTLSCEQNLNHDAMYWYRQDPGQGLRLIYYSQIVNDFQKGDIAEGYSVSREKKESFPLTVTSAQKNPTAFYLCARGGGPLYNEQFFGPGTRLTVL.